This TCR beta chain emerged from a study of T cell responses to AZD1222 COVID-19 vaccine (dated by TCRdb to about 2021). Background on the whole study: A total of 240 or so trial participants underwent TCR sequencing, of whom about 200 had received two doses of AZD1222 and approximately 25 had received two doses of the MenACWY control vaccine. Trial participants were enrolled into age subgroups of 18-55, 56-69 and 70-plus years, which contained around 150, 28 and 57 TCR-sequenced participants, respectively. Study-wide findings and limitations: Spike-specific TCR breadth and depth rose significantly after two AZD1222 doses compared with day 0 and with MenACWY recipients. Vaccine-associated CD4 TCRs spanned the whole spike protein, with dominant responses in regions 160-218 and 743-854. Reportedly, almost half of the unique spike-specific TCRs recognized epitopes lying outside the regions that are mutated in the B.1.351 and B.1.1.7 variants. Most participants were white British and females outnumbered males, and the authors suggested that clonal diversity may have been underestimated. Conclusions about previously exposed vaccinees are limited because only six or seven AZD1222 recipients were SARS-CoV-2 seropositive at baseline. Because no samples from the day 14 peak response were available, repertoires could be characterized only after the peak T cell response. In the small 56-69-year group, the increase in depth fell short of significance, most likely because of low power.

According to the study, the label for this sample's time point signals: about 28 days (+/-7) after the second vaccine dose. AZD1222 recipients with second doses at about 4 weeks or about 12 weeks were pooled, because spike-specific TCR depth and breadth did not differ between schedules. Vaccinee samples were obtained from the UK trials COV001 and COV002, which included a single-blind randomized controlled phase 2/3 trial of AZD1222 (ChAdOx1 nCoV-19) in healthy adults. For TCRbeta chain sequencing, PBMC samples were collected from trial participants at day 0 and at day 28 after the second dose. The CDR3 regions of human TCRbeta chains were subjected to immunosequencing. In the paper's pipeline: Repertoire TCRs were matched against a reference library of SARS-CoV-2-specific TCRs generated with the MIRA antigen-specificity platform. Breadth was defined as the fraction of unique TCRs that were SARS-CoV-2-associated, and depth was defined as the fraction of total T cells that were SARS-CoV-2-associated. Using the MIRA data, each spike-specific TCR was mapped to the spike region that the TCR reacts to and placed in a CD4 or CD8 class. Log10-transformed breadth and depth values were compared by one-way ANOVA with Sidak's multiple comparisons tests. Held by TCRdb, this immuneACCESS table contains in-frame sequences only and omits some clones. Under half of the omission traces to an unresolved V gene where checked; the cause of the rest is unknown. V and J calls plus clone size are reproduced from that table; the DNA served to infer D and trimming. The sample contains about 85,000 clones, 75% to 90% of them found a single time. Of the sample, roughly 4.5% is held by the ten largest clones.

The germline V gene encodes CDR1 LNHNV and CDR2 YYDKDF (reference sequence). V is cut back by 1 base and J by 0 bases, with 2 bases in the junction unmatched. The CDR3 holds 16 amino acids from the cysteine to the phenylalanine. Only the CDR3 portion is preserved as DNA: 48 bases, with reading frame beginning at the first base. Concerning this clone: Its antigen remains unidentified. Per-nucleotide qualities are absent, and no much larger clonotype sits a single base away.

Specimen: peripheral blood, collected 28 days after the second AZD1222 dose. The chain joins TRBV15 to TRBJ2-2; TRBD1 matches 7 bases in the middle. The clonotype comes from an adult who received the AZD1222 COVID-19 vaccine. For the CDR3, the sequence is CATSRGGGPNTGELFF. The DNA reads TGTGCCACCAGCAGAGGAGGGGGCCCGAACACCGGGGAGCTGTTTTTT.